The clone carrying this TCR beta chain was seen more than once but under ten times. Its antigen is unknown. This CDR3 is built from 12 residues. Germline values: CDR1 WNHNN, CDR2 SYGVQD (reference sequence). V lost 2 bases and J lost 1, with 2 bases in between. This entry comes from a study of CD8+CD57+ T cells in acquired aplastic anemia. Those patients picked for sequencing had displayed CD8+CD57+ cell expansion on flow cytometry. Study-wide results and caveats: Roughly 30 was the count of CD8+ CDR3 sequences that patients shared with controls. CD8+ Simpson's diversity in patients was not significantly different from that in controls.

Investigators profiled TCR beta VDJ and CDR3 from genomic DNA template. TCRdb ran MiXCR on the reads and lists one entry per CDR3 protein. The table lists around 170,000 distinct CDR3 sequences, 48% of them singletons, with 9.7% in the top ten. Source material: sorted CD4+, CD8+, or CD8+CD57+ T cells (not recorded which) from PBMCs. The chain employs TRBV10-1 and TRBJ1-1; D is unclear. This receptor was identified in a human donor with aplastic anemia. DNA of the CDR3: TGCGCCAGCAGTGAGCAGAACACTGAAGCTTTCTTT. This codes for CASSEQNTEAFF.